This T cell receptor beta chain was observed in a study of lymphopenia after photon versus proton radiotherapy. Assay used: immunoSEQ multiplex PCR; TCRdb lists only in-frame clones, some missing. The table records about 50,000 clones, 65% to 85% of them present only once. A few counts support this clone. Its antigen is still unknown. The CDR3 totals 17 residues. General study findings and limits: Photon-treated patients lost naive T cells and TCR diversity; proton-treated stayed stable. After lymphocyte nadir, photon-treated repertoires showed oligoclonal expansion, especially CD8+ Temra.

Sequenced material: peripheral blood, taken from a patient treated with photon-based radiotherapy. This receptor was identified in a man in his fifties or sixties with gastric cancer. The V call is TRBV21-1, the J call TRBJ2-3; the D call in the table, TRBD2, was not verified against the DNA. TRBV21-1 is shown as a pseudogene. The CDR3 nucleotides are TGTGCCAGCGATCGAATCTCGGGCGGGAGTAGGGCAGATACGCAGTATTTT. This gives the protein CASDRISGGSRADTQYF.